A single sample gave rise to the 20 T cell receptor beta chains below, sequenced in a study of beta chain features in type 1 diabetes (dated by TCRdb to 2017 to 2018). Receptor libraries were prepared by the immunoSEQ multiplex PCR assay. The High Capacity cDNA Reverse Transcription Kit was used to reverse transcribe all of the isolated RNA, meaning that expressed TCRB transcripts were what got sequenced. The immuneACCESS repertoire file appears here via TCRdb, limited to in-frame rearrangements. These files lack a portion of the clones; in checked studies, under half of the deficit traces to unresolved V genes, and the cause of the others is not known. Recorded for this sample are roughly 400,000 clones; about 14% of them occurred a single time. Of the sample, 0.019% is held by the ten largest clones. The sequenced sample consisted of naive CD4+ T cells from blood. The cell subset or site label, read with the paper, signifies: true naive CD4+ T cells. The receptors come from a woman aged 18-29 years in good health.

The genes are TRBV5-1 and TRBJ1-1, with D possibly being TRBD1 (5 bases). CDR1 and CDR2 from the germline V gene are SGHRS and YFSETQ. The CDR3 runs to 14 residues. V was clipped by 1 base and J by 3 bases, with 10 bases between them. The CDR3 reads CASSLSREDTEAFF. In DNA form, the CDR3 reads TGCGCCAGCAGCTTGTCCAGGGAAGACACTGAAGCTTTCTTT.

This clone was seen more than once but under ten times. V is TRBV27 and J is TRBJ2-1, with 8 bases that match TRBD2. The V gene end was trimmed by 0 bases and the J gene end by 8 bases; junction bases not matched to a gene: 6. From germline, CDR1 is MNHEY and CDR2 SMNVEV (reference sequence). This CDR3 contains 15 residues. Here the CDR3 reads CASSLSPGGGDEQFF. CDR3 bases: TGTGCCAGCAGTTTATCACCGGGAGGGGGGGATGAGCAGTTCTTC.

The sample holds a few counts of this clone. The V and J genes are TRBV30 and TRBJ2-1; no reliable D call. Germline CDR1 GTSNPN, CDR2 SVGIG (reference sequence). There are 14 residues in the CDR3. The V end was cut by 5 bases, the J end by 0 bases, with 11 bases between. The CDR3 spells CAWARGSSYNEQFF. CDR3 coding DNA: TGTGCCTGGGCCCGCGGTAGCTCCTACAATGAGCAGTTCTTC.

The rearrangement uses TRBV15 and TRBJ2-3; D unclear. V dropped 0 bases and J dropped 0 bases, with 16 bases sitting between them. The CDR3 is 18 amino acids. Germline V CDR1 and CDR2: LNHNV, YYDKDF (reference sequence). In DNA form, the CDR3 reads TGTGCCACCAGCAGAGACTTTGGCCACCAAACCAGCACAGATACGCAGTATTTT. Its protein product is CATSRDFGHQTSTDTQYF.

The rearrangement joins TRBV18 to TRBJ1-2, with D tentatively TRBD1 (5 bases). The germline gives CDR1 KGHSH, CDR2 LQKENI. This CDR3 is built from 13 residues. The V end was cut by 2 bases, the J end by 3 bases, with 7 bases between. In nucleotides, the CDR3 is TGTGCCAGCTCACCAGTGACAGACTATGGCTACACCTTC. It codes for CASSPVTDYGYTF.

The J gene is TRBJ2-6, the V gene TRBV5-6; D remains unclear. The germline V gene encodes CDR1 SGHDT and CDR2 YYEEEE. The CDR3 totals 15 residues. V lost 1 base, J lost 1 base, and 6 bases lay in between. The CDR3 loop reads CASSLMLSGANVLTF. Here the CDR3 DNA reads TGTGCCAGCAGCTTGATGTTATCTGGGGCCAACGTCCTGACTTTC.

The rearrangement links TRBV6-6 to TRBJ2-7, with 9 bases lining up with TRBD1. After removal of 4 bases from V and 2 bases from J, the junction contained 6 bases not matched to a gene. The germline V gene has CDR1 MNHNY and CDR2 SVGAGI (reference sequence). This CDR3 has 15 amino acids. In DNA, the CDR3 is TGTGCCAGCAGTTTCGCCGGGACAGGGACCTACGAGCAGTACTTC. Translating it yields CASSFAGTGTYEQYF.

This clone came up a few times. The chain couples TRBV4-2 to TRBJ1-2, with a weak D call TRBD1 (5 bases). The V gene's germline CDR1 is LGHNA and CDR2 YNFKEQ. V shed 1 base and J shed 7 bases, with 13 bases lying between them. CDR3 size: 14 residues. The CDR3 reads CASSQAQGIFGYTF. The CDR3 bases are TGTGCCAGCAGCCAAGCCCAGGGTATATTTGGCTACACCTTC.

The chain has TRBV4-3 and TRBJ1-2, with a tentative D call TRBD1 (6 bases). The germline CDR1 and CDR2 sequences are LGHNA and YSLEER. V shed 5 bases and J shed 4 bases, with 14 bases lying between them. This CDR3 has 14 residues. CDR3 region: CASSGLGAGYGYTF. The CDR3 DNA follows: TGCGCCAGCAGCGGTCTGGGGGCCGGCTATGGCTACACCTTC.

This clone came up a few times. The rearrangement uses TRBV18 and TRBJ2-7, with 8 bases matching TRBD1. The germline V gene has CDR1 KGHSH and CDR2 LQKENI. Trimming cost V 6 bases and J 0 bases; bases outside gene matches: 4. The CDR3 totals 14 residues. CDR3 nucleotide sequence: TGTGCCAGCTCCCAGGGACAGGTCTCCTACGAGCAGTACTTC. Amino acids: CASSQGQVSYEQYF.

The rearrangement uses TRBV19 and TRBJ2-7; TRBD1 is a possible D gene (5 bases). Deletions cut 11 bases from V and 6 bases from J, with 26 bases between. Germline V gene lookup returns CDR1 LNHDA and CDR2 SQIVND (reference sequence). The CDR3 runs 15 residues. CDR3 loop: CASTPNRLRVGEQYF. The CDR3 DNA reads as TGTGCCTCCACCCCGAACAGGTTAAGAGTCGGCGAGCAGTACTTC.

V gene TRBV27 combines with J gene TRBJ1-2, with TRBD1 matching 8 bases. The germline V gene has CDR1 MNHEY and CDR2 SMNVEV (reference sequence). V lost 3 bases and J lost 6; bases outside the gene matches: 6. CDR3 length equals 14 residues. CDR3 bases: TGTGCCAGCAGTTTGGCAGGGGGCGCGCATGGCTACACCTTC. Protein product: CASSLAGGAHGYTF.

This clone was seen more than once but under ten times. The CDR3 here is CAWTEWGGNQPQHF. The CDR3 nucleotides read TGTGCCTGGACCGAGTGGGGGGGAAATCAGCCCCAGCATTTT. The rearrangement links TRBV30 to TRBJ1-5; a possible D gene is TRBD1 (5 bases). The CDR3 contains 14 residues. Trimming took 4 bases from V and 4 from J, leaving 14 bases between them. The germline gives CDR1 GTSNPN, CDR2 SVGIG (reference sequence).

This clone showed up just a few times. This chain uses TRBV5-4 with TRBJ2-7; 11 nucleotides match TRBD2. The CDR3 is 15 residues long. After removal of 0 bases from V and 7 bases from J, the junction contained 6 bases not matched to a gene. From germline, CDR1 is SGHNT and CDR2 YYREEE (reference sequence). CDR3 DNA: TGTGCCAGCAGCTTGGAACTAGCGGGAGCGTGGGAGCAGTACTTC. Translated, it gives CASSLELAGAWEQYF.

The chain is built from TRBV6-6 and TRBJ2-3; 8 positions agree with TRBD1. In germline, CDR1 is MNHNY, CDR2 SVGAGI (reference sequence). The J segment lost 9 bases and the V segment lost 6 bases, leaving 5 bases of the junction unmatched. The CDR3 is 12 amino acids. In DNA, the CDR3 is TGTGCCAGCAGCCGGACAGGGACCACGCAGTATTTT. It translates to CASSRTGTTQYF.

This clone was counted between two and nine times. The CDR3 reads CASSPPGKAYNEQFF. The CDR3 coding sequence is TGTGCCAGCAGCCCCCCCGGGAAGGCCTACAATGAGCAGTTCTTC. V and J are TRBV7-9 and TRBJ2-1; the D gene is possibly TRBD2 (5 bases). Trimming stripped 5 bases from V and 2 bases from J, with 13 bases between. This CDR3 has 15 residues. Germline CDR1 is SEHNR and CDR2 is FQNEAQ (reference sequence).

Only a few counts were recorded for this clone. The chain couples TRBV6-5 to TRBJ2-5; 8 nucleotides agree with TRBD1. V shed 5 bases and J 4 bases; nucleotides not matched to a gene: 6. The germline gives CDR1 MNHEY, CDR2 SVGAGI. CDR3 size: 14 residues. The CDR3 nucleotides are TGTGCCAGCAGTCAGGGGGCAGTCCGAGAGACCCAGTACTTC. Amino acids: CASSQGAVRETQYF.

J is TRBJ2-7 and V is TRBV28; the D gene is possibly TRBD1 (5 bases). V lost 8 bases and J lost 1, with 18 bases in between. Looked up from germline, CDR1 is MDHEN and CDR2 is SYDVKM. CDR3 length: 15 amino acids. The CDR3 nucleotides are TGTGCCAGCGTTCCGAGTGCGGCAGGGTCCTACGAGCAGTACTTC. It codes for CASVPSAAGSYEQYF.

This clone was counted only a few times. V usage is TRBV6-5 and J usage is TRBJ2-2; 10 nucleotides align to TRBD1. J gave up 4 bases and V 11 bases, and 7 bases lay outside the gene matches. The CDR3 spans 14 residues. Per the germline V gene, CDR1 is MNHEY and CDR2 is SVGAGI. The CDR3 loop reads CAVKRTGGTGELFF. CDR3 DNA: TGTGCCGTCAAGAGGACAGGGGGCACCGGGGAGCTGTTTTTT.

This clone was detected a few times. The chain carries TRBV29-1 and TRBJ2-1; the match to TRBD2 covers 11 bases. CDR3 length: 12 amino acids. CDR1 and CDR2 (germline): SQVTM, ANQGSEA. Written as DNA, the CDR3 is TGCAGAGGGACTAGCGGCTACAATGAGCAGTTCTTC. Protein: CRGTSGYNEQFF.